This record covers a single T cell receptor beta chain. The antigen is unknown. Researchers put TCRalpha and TCRbeta cDNA through two nested PCRs lasting around 15 and 10 cycles. TCRdb reprocessed the 5' RACE reads, keeping one entry per CDR3 protein, no DNA. Reported are roughly 150,000 distinct CDR3 sequences; the ten largest clones contain 0.95% to 1.5%. The sample is drawn from a study of monozygotic twins with inflammatory bowel disease. The germline gives CDR1 LGHDT, CDR2 YNNKEL (reference sequence). The CDR3 totals 14 residues. Whole-study findings and limits: Support for any single strong IBD-associated signal or clonotype was not found. Concordance status among twins (concordant versus discordant) showed no link to repertoire similarity, possibly from limited power.

The genes are TRBV3-1 and TRBJ2-7; without DNA, the TCRdb call of TRBD1 cannot be checked. The specimen sequenced was blood. The sequence was obtained from a human donor with ulcerative colitis or Crohn's disease, or a healthy co-twin of an affected twin (not recorded which). CDR3 amino acids: CASSQVVSPVEQYF.